This is a list of T cell receptor beta chains from one sample in a study of response to subunit inactivated influenza vaccine. TCRdb reprocessed the RT-PCR reads via MiXCR and lists one record per CDR3 protein. The sample records 450,000 to 600,000 distinct CDR3 sequences, approximately 7.8% being singletons. Sequenced material: PBMCs from blood, taken approximately 25 months after vaccination. The receptors here all came from a man aged 45-69 years who received an inactivated influenza vaccine. Each CDR3 is given without its conserved first and last residue. Fields, in order: D gene, V gene, CDR3 length, CDR3 protein. D genes are given only for firm matches.

d_call: .
v_call: TRBV6-1
cdr3_length: 13
cdr3_aa: ASRTTDHSNQPQH

d_call: .
v_call: TRBV12-3/TRBV12-4
cdr3_length: 13
cdr3_aa: ASSLQGRPTGELF

d_call: TRBD1
v_call: TRBV9
cdr3_length: 13
cdr3_aa: ASSKGGQGTTEAF

d_call: TRBD2
v_call: TRBV20-1
cdr3_length: 14
cdr3_aa: SARDQGLKNTDTQY

d_call: TRBD1
v_call: TRBV6-5
cdr3_length: 14
cdr3_aa: ASSYTRTGGLGEAF

d_call: .
v_call: TRBV10-3
cdr3_length: 16
cdr3_aa: AISESYDRLSGANVLT

d_call: .
v_call: TRBV12-3/TRBV12-4
cdr3_length: 13
cdr3_aa: ASSTNGKFSYEQY

d_call: TRBD1
v_call: TRBV6-1
cdr3_length: 12
cdr3_aa: ASCRTGVVAEAF

d_call: TRBD2
v_call: TRBV10-3
cdr3_length: 12
cdr3_aa: ATSGGASTDTQY

d_call: .
v_call: TRBV5-1
cdr3_length: 13
cdr3_aa: ASSTTRSSYNEQF

d_call: .
v_call: TRBV4-3
cdr3_length: 11
cdr3_aa: ASSHGERQPQH

d_call: TRBD1
v_call: TRBV29-1
cdr3_length: 14
cdr3_aa: SVGTRGQVAAGELF

d_call: .
v_call: TRBV5-1
cdr3_length: 14
cdr3_aa: ASSRDPGSGANVLT

d_call: .
v_call: TRBV28
cdr3_length: 9
cdr3_aa: ASSLFQEQY

d_call: TRBD2
v_call: TRBV10-3
cdr3_length: 16
cdr3_aa: AISEGGGLVRSSYEQY

d_call: TRBD1
v_call: TRBV7-2
cdr3_length: 13
cdr3_aa: ASSFTGGPSYEQY

d_call: .
v_call: TRBV10-3
cdr3_length: 12
cdr3_aa: AISEVSGVNEQF

d_call: .
v_call: TRBV3-1
cdr3_length: 12
cdr3_aa: ASSQAGVQETQY

d_call: .
v_call: TRBV27
cdr3_length: 10
cdr3_aa: ASSLIGNEQF

d_call: TRBD1
v_call: TRBV20-1
cdr3_length: 13
cdr3_aa: SASPGTALNSPLH

d_call: .
v_call: TRBV11-3
cdr3_length: 11
cdr3_aa: ASSLDSRNEQF

d_call: .
v_call: TRBV6-2/TRBV6-3
cdr3_length: 13
cdr3_aa: ASSYGGLNTDTQY

d_call: .
v_call: TRBV5-4
cdr3_length: 12
cdr3_aa: ASSSGSRPGELF

d_call: .
v_call: TRBV20-1
cdr3_length: 13
cdr3_aa: SARDLQDWGTEAF

d_call: TRBD1
v_call: TRBV7-9
cdr3_length: 14
cdr3_aa: ASSPLGTGGFYEQY

d_call: .
v_call: TRBV4-3
cdr3_length: 14
cdr3_aa: ASSQDGYGGTDTQY

d_call: TRBD1
v_call: TRBV6-2/TRBV6-3
cdr3_length: 18
cdr3_aa: ASSFGVGRGLRSGANVLT

d_call: TRBD1
v_call: TRBV24-1
cdr3_length: 15
cdr3_aa: ATSESNRGFGAQELF

d_call: .
v_call: TRBV4-3
cdr3_length: 12
cdr3_aa: ASSQVYGDYEQY

d_call: .
v_call: TRBV5-1
cdr3_length: 12
cdr3_aa: ASSLGSSQETQY

d_call: TRBD1
v_call: TRBV6-2/TRBV6-3
cdr3_length: 13
cdr3_aa: ASRPGQGRSGELF

d_call: .
v_call: TRBV4-3
cdr3_length: 16
cdr3_aa: ASSQDARATATNEKLF

d_call: TRBD1
v_call: TRBV3-1
cdr3_length: 14
cdr3_aa: ASSPLSGTGIGELF

d_call: TRBD2
v_call: TRBV20-1
cdr3_length: 11
cdr3_aa: SARTGGLYEQF

d_call: TRBD1
v_call: TRBV9
cdr3_length: 13
cdr3_aa: ASSLGQGAGSPLH

d_call: .
v_call: TRBV29-1
cdr3_length: 10
cdr3_aa: SVEVPADGYT

d_call: TRBD1
v_call: TRBV20-1
cdr3_length: 14
cdr3_aa: SAAPAGTGMTDTQY

d_call: .
v_call: TRBV2
cdr3_length: 10
cdr3_aa: ASSEWGNEQF

d_call: TRBD1
v_call: TRBV6-2/TRBV6-3
cdr3_length: 15
cdr3_aa: ASSFDTRATGDTEAF

d_call: .
v_call: TRBV2
cdr3_length: 13
cdr3_aa: ASTEGGAPSYEQY

d_call: TRBD2
v_call: TRBV6-5
cdr3_length: 15
cdr3_aa: ASSYSIGGGGTDTQY

d_call: .
v_call: TRBV11-2
cdr3_length: 15
cdr3_aa: ASSLRVSSVSTDTQY

d_call: .
v_call: TRBV28
cdr3_length: 16
cdr3_aa: ASSYVRNDSRGTDTQY

d_call: .
v_call: TRBV7-2
cdr3_length: 15
cdr3_aa: ASSQTPSHMAAYEQY

d_call: .
v_call: TRBV7-9
cdr3_length: 12
cdr3_aa: ASSFLSTNYGYT

d_call: .
v_call: TRBV5-1
cdr3_length: 11
cdr3_aa: ASSLDNRSPLH